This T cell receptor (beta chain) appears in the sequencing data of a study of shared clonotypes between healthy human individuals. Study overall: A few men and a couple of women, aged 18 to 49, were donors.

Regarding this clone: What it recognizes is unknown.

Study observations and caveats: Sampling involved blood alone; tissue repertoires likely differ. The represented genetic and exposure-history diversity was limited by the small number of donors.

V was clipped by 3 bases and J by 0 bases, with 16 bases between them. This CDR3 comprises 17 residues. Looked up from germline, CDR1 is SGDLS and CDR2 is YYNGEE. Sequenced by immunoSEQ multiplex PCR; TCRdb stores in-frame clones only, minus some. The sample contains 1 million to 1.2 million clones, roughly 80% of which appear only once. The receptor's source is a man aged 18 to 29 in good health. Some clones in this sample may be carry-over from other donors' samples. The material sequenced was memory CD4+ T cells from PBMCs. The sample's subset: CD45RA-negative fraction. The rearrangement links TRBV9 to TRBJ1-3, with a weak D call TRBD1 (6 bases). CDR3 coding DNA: TGTGCCAGCAGCGAGGGAGTTGGGACATACTCTGGAAACACCATATATTTT. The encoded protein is CASSEGVGTYSGNTIYF.